Listed below are T cell receptor beta chains from one sample, sequenced in a study of shared clonotypes between healthy human individuals. Clones were sequenced by immunoSEQ multiplex PCR, and TCRdb holds only the in-frame ones, with some missing. The sample comprises 500,000 to 550,000 clones, roughly 95% of which are singletons, and 0.064% rests with the top ten. Sequencing was carried out using naive CD4+ T cells sorted from blood. These receptors were collected from a woman in her twenties or thirties in good health. The CDR3 runs from the conserved cysteine through the conserved F or W. Each record gives: CDR3 DNA, CDR3 protein, V gene, clone size, J gene, D gene. A D gene is named only where the DNA matches it firmly. Expanded clones are given a class, and other clones once, few, many or no size at all.

TGTGCCAGCAGCTTAGCAGTGACAGGGGTTATTGGGCAGTACTTC CASSLAVTGVIGQYF TRBV7-9 . TRBJ2-7 TRBD1
TGCGCCAGCAGCTTGGAGGGCAGTAGCAATCAGCCCCAGCATTTT CASSLEGSSNQPQHF TRBV5-1 . TRBJ1-5 .
TGTGCCAGTAGCCAGCGCCAGGCCTACGAGCAGTACTTC CASSQRQAYEQYF TRBV19 . TRBJ2-7 .
TGTGCCAGCAGAGAGAGTATGAACACTGAAGCTTTCTTT CASRESMNTEAFF TRBV28 . TRBJ1-1 .
TGTGCCAGCAGCTTCTCGGGACTAGCGGGGCAAGAGACCCAGTACTTC CASSFSGLAGQETQYF TRBV7-9 . TRBJ2-5 TRBD2
TGTGCCAGCAGTAGCGGGCTCTTAGGCGCTGAAGCTTTCTTT CASSSGLLGAEAFF TRBV28 . TRBJ1-1 .
TGTGCCTGGAGTGTACTGACTAGCGGGATGTTCTCCTACGAGCAGTACTTC CAWSVLTSGMFSYEQYF TRBV30 . TRBJ2-7 TRBD2
TGTGCCAGCAGCAAAAGGCGTAATGAGCAGTTCTTC CASSKRRNEQFF TRBV21-1 . TRBJ2-1 .
TGTGCCAGCAGACGAACAGGGGAGAGCAATCAGCCCCAGCATTTT CASRRTGESNQPQHF TRBV6-6 . TRBJ1-5 TRBD1
TGTGCCAGCAGCTTGAAAAAATTAGCGGGAGTTACAGAGACCCAGTACTTC CASSLKKLAGVTETQYF TRBV5-4 once TRBJ2-5 TRBD2
TGTGCCAGCAGCGCGCAACAGGGGTCCCCAGATACGCAGTATTTT CASSAQQGSPDTQYF TRBV7-6 . TRBJ2-3 TRBD1
TGTGCCAGCAGTCCCGGGGGGTGGAATGAGCAGTTCTTC CASSPGGWNEQFF TRBV28 . TRBJ2-1 TRBD2
TGTGCCTGGAGTGTAACTAGCGGGACGGGGGGCGGGGAGCTGTTTTTT CAWSVTSGTGGGELFF TRBV30 . TRBJ2-2 TRBD2
TGCGCCAGCAGTCCCTTAGGACTAGAGACTTACAATGAGCAGTTCTTC CASSPLGLETYNEQFF TRBV10-1 . TRBJ2-1 TRBD2
TGCAGTGCTGGTCGGGGGCAAGAAGCTTTCTTT CSAGRGQEAFF TRBV20-1 once TRBJ1-1 .
TGCGCCAGCAGCCAAGGGACGTTTAACTATGGCTACACCTTC CASSQGTFNYGYTF TRBV4-1 . TRBJ1-2 .
TGTGCCAGCATCCTTACCGGGACTAGCGGTTACGAGCAGTACTTC CASILTGTSGYEQYF TRBV7-2 . TRBJ2-7 TRBD2
TGTGCCAGTAATAAAGGGGGGCCCAATCAGCCCCAGCATTTT CASNKGGPNQPQHF TRBV19 . TRBJ1-5 .
TGTGCCAGTACCACAGACAGGGGGCCTCAGCCCCAGCATTTT CASTTDRGPQPQHF TRBV19 . TRBJ1-5 TRBD1
TGTGCCAGCGGTACAGAGACAATACCTGAAGCTTTCTTT CASGTETIPEAFF TRBV10-3 . TRBJ1-1 .
TGCAGCGGTATACGGGACAGCCATGGGAACACTGAAGCTTTCTTT CSGIRDSHGNTEAFF TRBV29-1 . TRBJ1-1 TRBD1
TGTGCCAGCAGCCGGGACAGGACAAACTACGAGCAGTACTTC CASSRDRTNYEQYF TRBV28 . TRBJ2-7 TRBD1
TGTGCCAGCAGAGGAGGTACCCCCGAGGGGGGCTACACCTTC CASRGGTPEGGYTF TRBV25-1 . TRBJ1-2 .
TGTGCCAGCAGTGCCCGGGGGGACGTAAACTACAATGAGCAGTTCTTC CASSARGDVNYNEQFF TRBV2 . TRBJ2-1 TRBD2
TGCGCCTCAAGGGGGGCCGGGGAGCTGTTTTTT CASRGAGELFF TRBV10-2 . TRBJ2-2 .
TGTGCCAGCAGCTTAGAGCTAGCGGCCGAGACCCAGTACTTC CASSLELAAETQYF TRBV11-2 . TRBJ2-5 TRBD2
TGTGCCAGCAGCCCAGCGCTAGCGGGAGGGGGAGATACGCAGTATTTT CASSPALAGGGDTQYF TRBV28 . TRBJ2-3 TRBD2
TGCGCCAGCAGCTTGGAGACCGGCCTTGAAGCTTTCTTT CASSLETGLEAFF TRBV5-1 . TRBJ1-1 .
TGCAGCGTTGATCAGGGAGTAGGGACCCAAGGCACAGATACGCAGTATTTT CSVDQGVGTQGTDTQYF TRBV29-1 . TRBJ2-3 .
TGCGCCAGCAGTTGGTCGGGGGGCCCGTTAGGCGAGCAGTACTTC CASSWSGGPLGEQYF TRBV5-1 . TRBJ2-7 .
TGTGCCAGCAGCTTATGGTCAGGTTATGAAAAACTGTTTTTT CASSLWSGYEKLFF TRBV7-6 . TRBJ1-4 .
TGTGCCAGCAGCTTCCAGGGGGAGGTTGGCTACACCTTC CASSFQGEVGYTF TRBV5-5 . TRBJ1-2 TRBD1
TGTGCCAGCAGCTTAGTTACTAGAACCGGGGAGCTGTTTTTT CASSLVTRTGELFF TRBV7-2 . TRBJ2-2 .
TGTGCCGCAGGAGCCTTAAACTATGGCTACACCTTC CAAGALNYGYTF TRBV28 . TRBJ1-2 .
TGTGCCAGCTCACCGGGCACAGGGGACGCAAGCTACACCTTC CASSPGTGDASYTF TRBV18 . TRBJ1-2 TRBD1
TGTGCCTGGAGTACACTCCAGGGGGTAAGGATCCCTGAAGCTTTCTTT CAWSTLQGVRIPEAFF TRBV30 . TRBJ1-1 TRBD1
TGCGCCAGCAGCTTGGCTCAGGGGAGTTACAATGAGCAGTTCTTC CASSLAQGSYNEQFF TRBV5-1 . TRBJ2-1 .
TGTGCCAGCAGCTTAGGGAAGCTAGCCACCTACGAGCAGTACTTC CASSLGKLATYEQYF TRBV11-2 . TRBJ2-7 .
TGTGCCAGCTGCCCGGACATTTCCGAGCAGTACTTC CASCPDISEQYF TRBV2 . TRBJ2-7 .
TGTGCCAGCAGGACAGGGGCGAACACTGAAGCTTTCTTT CASRTGANTEAFF TRBV13 . TRBJ1-1 TRBD1
TGTGCCAGCAGCGTAGAAGGACCAAACAATGAGCAGTTCTTC CASSVEGPNNEQFF TRBV9 . TRBJ2-1 .
TGTGCCAGTAGTGGGACTAGCGGGAGTTTTGCTGAGCAGTTCTTC CASSGTSGSFAEQFF TRBV19 once TRBJ2-1 TRBD2
TGTGCCAGCAGCCACAAACGGGACGGACAAAACATTCAGTACTTC CASSHKRDGQNIQYF TRBV5-4 once TRBJ2-4 .
TGCAGCGTTGAATTCTCGGATAGCGGGGCCTCCTACGAGCAGTACTTC CSVEFSDSGASYEQYF TRBV29-1 . TRBJ2-7 TRBD2